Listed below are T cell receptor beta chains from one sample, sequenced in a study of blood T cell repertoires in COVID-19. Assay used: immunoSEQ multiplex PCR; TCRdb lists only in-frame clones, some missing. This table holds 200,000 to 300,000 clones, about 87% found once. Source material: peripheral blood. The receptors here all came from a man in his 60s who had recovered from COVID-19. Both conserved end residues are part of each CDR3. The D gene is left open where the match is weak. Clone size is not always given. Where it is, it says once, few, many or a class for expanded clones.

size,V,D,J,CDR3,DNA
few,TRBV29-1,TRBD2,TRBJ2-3,CSASPFAGGGTDTQYF,TGCAGCGCCTCCCCCTTTGCGGGGGGAGGCACAGATACGCAGTATTTT
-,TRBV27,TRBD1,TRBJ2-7,CASSLSNDRVGYEQYF,TGTGCCAGCAGTTTATCGAACGACAGGGTCGGTTACGAGCAGTACTTC
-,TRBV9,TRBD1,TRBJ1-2,CASSPRLTGGHYGYTF,TGTGCCAGCAGCCCCAGGCTGACAGGGGGCCACTATGGCTACACCTTC
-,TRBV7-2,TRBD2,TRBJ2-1,CASSPVGTSGGNEQFF,TGTGCCAGCAGCCCCGTCGGGACTAGCGGGGGAAATGAGCAGTTCTTC
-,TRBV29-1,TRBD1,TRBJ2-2,CSVIGDSGFLFF,TGCAGCGTTATCGGGGACAGTGGTTTTCTGTTTTTT
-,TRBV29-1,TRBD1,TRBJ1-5,CSVGTGDQPQHF,TGCAGCGTTGGGACAGGAGATCAGCCCCAGCATTTT
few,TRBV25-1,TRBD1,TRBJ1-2,CASSEYGQAYTF,TGTGCCAGCAGTGAATACGGACAGGCCTACACCTTC
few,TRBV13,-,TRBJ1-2,CASSGYRVHYGYTF,TGTGCCAGCAGCGGCTACAGGGTACACTATGGCTACACCTTC
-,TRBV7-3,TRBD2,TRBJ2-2,CASSSSGPNTGELFF,TGTGCCAGCAGCTCTAGCGGCCCGAACACCGGGGAGCTGTTTTTT
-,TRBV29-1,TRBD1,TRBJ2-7,CSVDGVRTGDAYEQYF,TGCAGCGTTGATGGGGTTCGGACAGGGGACGCCTACGAGCAGTACTTC
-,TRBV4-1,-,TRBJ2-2,CASSQGQTSGELFF,TGCGCCAGCAGCCAAGGACAGACCAGCGGGGAGCTGTTTTTT
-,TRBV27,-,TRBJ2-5,CASSLQGNQETQYF,TGTGCCAGCAGTCTTCAGGGGAACCAAGAGACCCAGTACTTC
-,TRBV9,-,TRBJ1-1,CASSAQWEGAAEAFF,TGTGCCAGCAGCGCCCAGTGGGAGGGTGCGGCTGAAGCTTTCTTT
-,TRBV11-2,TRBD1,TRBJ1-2,CASSLIVQGAAGYTF,TGTGCCAGCAGCTTAATTGTACAGGGGGCTGCTGGCTACACCTTC
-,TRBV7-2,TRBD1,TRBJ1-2,CASSSGTDIYGYTF,TGTGCCAGCAGCTCAGGGACAGATATCTATGGCTACACCTTC
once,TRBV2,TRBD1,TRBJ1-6,CASSGTGLYNSPLHF,TGTGCCAGCAGTGGGACAGGCCTCTATAATTCACCCCTCCACTTT
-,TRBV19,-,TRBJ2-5,CASSMVVRQYQETQYF,TGTGCCAGTAGTATGGTTGTCAGACAGTACCAAGAGACCCAGTACTTC
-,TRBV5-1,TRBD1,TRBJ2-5,CASSLGTGPPGGETQYF,TGCGCCAGCAGCTTGGGGACAGGGCCCCCCGGGGGAGAGACCCAGTACTTC
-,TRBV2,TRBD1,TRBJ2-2,CASRTTGGSNTGELFF,TGTGCCAGCAGAACCACAGGGGGCTCGAACACCGGGGAGCTGTTTTTT
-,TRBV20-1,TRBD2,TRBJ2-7,CSARLANEQYF,TGCAGTGCCCGACTAGCGAACGAGCAGTACTTC
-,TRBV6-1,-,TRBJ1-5,CASSEYRANQPQHF,TGTGCCAGCAGTGAATACAGGGCGAATCAGCCCCAGCATTTT
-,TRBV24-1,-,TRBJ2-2,CATSDSAGIGTGELFF,TGTGCCACCAGTGATTCCGCAGGGATAGGCACCGGGGAGCTGTTTTTT
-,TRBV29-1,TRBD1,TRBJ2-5,CSVEISRTGAETQYF,TGCAGCGTTGAAATCTCTCGGACAGGCGCGGAGACCCAGTACTTC
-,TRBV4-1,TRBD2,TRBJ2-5,CASSQVVGGGGGTQYF,TGCGCCAGCAGCCAAGTCGTCGGCGGGGGGGGCGGGACCCAGTACTTC
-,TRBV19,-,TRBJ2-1,CASSIGTGVNEQFF,TGTGCCAGTAGTATCGGGACTGGGGTCAATGAGCAGTTCTTC
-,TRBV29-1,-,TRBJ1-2,CSDGEGMDGYTF,TGCAGCGATGGGGAGGGGATGGATGGCTACACCTTC
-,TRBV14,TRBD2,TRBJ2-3,CASSQGRGGTDTQYF,TGTGCCAGCAGCCAAGGGCGGGGGGGCACAGATACGCAGTATTTT
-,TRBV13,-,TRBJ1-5,CASSRRGAWEPQHF,TGTGCCAGCAGTCGCCGGGGGGCGTGGGAGCCCCAGCATTTT
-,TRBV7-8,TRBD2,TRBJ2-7,CASSSTSGGASSYEQYF,TGTGCCAGCAGCTCCACTAGCGGGGGGGCTAGCTCCTACGAGCAGTACTTC
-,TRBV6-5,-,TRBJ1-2,CASSLASGRAYGYTF,TGTGCCAGCAGCCTAGCCAGCGGGCGCGCCTATGGCTACACCTTC
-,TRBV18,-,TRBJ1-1,CASSPGAGRINTEAFF,TGTGCCAGCTCACCAGGGGCAGGTAGGATCAACACTGAAGCTTTCTTT
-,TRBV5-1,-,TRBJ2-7,CASTRSVAGTVYEQYF,TGCGCCAGCACCCGGTCGGTGGCAGGGACTGTCTACGAGCAGTACTTC
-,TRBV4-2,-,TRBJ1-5,CASSEASASRGVQPQHF,TGTGCCAGCAGCGAAGCCTCGGCGTCCAGGGGTGTTCAGCCCCAGCATTTT
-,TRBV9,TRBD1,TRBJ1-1,CASSAGTVNTEAFF,TGTGCCAGCAGCGCCGGGACAGTCAACACTGAAGCTTTCTTT
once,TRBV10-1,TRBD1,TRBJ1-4,CASTLAGTGHEKLFF,TGCGCCAGCACCCTGGCCGGGACAGGGCATGAAAAACTGTTTTTT
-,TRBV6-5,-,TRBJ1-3,CASSLRDTSGNTIYF,TGTGCCAGCAGTTTACGGGACACCTCTGGAAACACCATATATTTT
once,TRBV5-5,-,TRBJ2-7,CASSLSRAGEQYF,TGTGCCAGCAGCTTGTCCCGGGCGGGCGAGCAGTACTTC
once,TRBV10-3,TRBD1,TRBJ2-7,CATGTGENYEQYF,TGTGCCACCGGGACAGGTGAAAACTACGAGCAGTACTTC
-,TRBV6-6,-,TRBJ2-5,CASSYRGTRETQYF,TGTGCCAGCAGTTACCGGGGGACCCGGGAGACCCAGTACTTC
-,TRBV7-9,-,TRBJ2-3,CASSLVALTDTQYF,TGTGCCAGCAGCCTCGTAGCCCTCACAGATACGCAGTATTTT
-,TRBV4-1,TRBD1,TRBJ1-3,CASSQDSMWTGGGGNTIYF,TGCGCCAGCAGCCAAGATAGCATGTGGACAGGGGGCGGTGGAAACACCATATATTTT
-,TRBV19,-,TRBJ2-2,CASSITVTGELFF,TGTGCCAGTAGTATAACAGTCACCGGGGAGCTGTTTTTT
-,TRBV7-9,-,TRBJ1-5,CASSLGSTGNSNQPQHF,TGTGCCAGCAGCTTAGGGTCTACAGGGAATAGCAATCAGCCCCAGCATTTT
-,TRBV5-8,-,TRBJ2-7,CASSFRQAYEQYF,TGTGCCAGCAGCTTTCGACAGGCCTACGAGCAGTACTTC
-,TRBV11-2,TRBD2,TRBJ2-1,CASRPAGLGSYNEQFF,TGTGCCAGCAGACCTGCGGGACTAGGCTCCTACAATGAGCAGTTCTTC
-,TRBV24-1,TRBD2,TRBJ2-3,CATSDGGRGTDTQYF,TGTGCCACCAGTGATGGGGGGAGGGGCACAGATACGCAGTATTTT
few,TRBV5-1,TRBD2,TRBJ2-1,CASSPPLAGINEQFF,TGCGCCAGCAGCCCACCCCTAGCGGGGATAAATGAGCAGTTCTTC
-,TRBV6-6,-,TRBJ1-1,CASTLNTEAFF,TGTGCCAGCACGTTGAACACTGAAGCTTTCTTT
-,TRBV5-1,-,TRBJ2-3,CASGATDTQYF,TGCGCCAGCGGGGCCACAGATACGCAGTATTTT
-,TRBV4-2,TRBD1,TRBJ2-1,CASSRSGTGDNNEQFF,TGTGCCAGCAGCCGTTCCGGGACAGGGGACAACAATGAGCAGTTCTTC
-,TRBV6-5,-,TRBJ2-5,CASHGRGQETQYF,TGTGCCAGTCACGGGCGGGGCCAAGAGACCCAGTACTTC
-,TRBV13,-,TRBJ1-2,CASRSVLYGYTF,TGTGCCAGCAGATCCGTCCTCTATGGCTACACCTTC